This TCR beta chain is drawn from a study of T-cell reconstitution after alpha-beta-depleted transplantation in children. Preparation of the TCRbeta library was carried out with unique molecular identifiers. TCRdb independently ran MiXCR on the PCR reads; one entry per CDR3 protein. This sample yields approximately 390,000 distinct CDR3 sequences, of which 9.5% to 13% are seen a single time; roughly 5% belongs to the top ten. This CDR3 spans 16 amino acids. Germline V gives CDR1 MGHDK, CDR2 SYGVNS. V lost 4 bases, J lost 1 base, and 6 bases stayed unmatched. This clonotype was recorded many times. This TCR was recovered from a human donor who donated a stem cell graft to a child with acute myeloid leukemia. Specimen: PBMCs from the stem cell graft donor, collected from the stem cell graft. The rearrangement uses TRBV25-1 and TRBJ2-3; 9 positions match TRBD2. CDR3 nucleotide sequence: TGTGCCAGCAGTGGAGAGCGGGGGGTCGGCACAGATACGCAGTATTTT. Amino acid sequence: CASSGERGVGTDTQYF.